This TCR beta chain was recorded in a study of T cell repertoires in cytomegalovirus infection. As for the study in general: An indication of both CMV infection and matching HLA type came from public TCR beta signatures.

This clonotype was seen a few times. The CDR3 has 14 residues. The V and J ends lost 7 bases and 6 bases, in that order; junction bases with no gene match: 13. Germline assignment: CDR1 DFQATT and CDR2 SNEGSKA (reference sequence). MiXCR, applied by TCRdb to the reads, yields one record per CDR3 protein. The repertoire has around 740,000 distinct CDR3 sequences, 35% of them found once; the top ten carry under 3.5%. This rearrangement joins TRBV20-1 to TRBJ2-7; 9 bases are shared with TRBD1. The source of this sequence is a human donor in good health (CMV status not recorded). Some clones in this sample may be carry-over from other donors' samples. Material for sequencing was PBMCs. The CDR3 DNA is TGCAGTGTAAGAACCGGGACAGGGTACCTCGAGCAGTACTTC. It encodes CSVRTGTGYLEQYF.